Sequencing of this T cell receptor beta chain was carried out in a study of CD8+CD57+ T cells in acquired aplastic anemia. Regarding the study as a whole: Comparison of patients with controls identified about 30 shared CD8+ CDR3 sequences.

Patients who underwent sequencing had shown CD8+CD57+ cell expansion by flow cytometry. The germline V gene has CDR1 DFQATT and CDR2 SNEGSKA (reference sequence). V lost 4 bases to trimming and J lost 1 base, with 10 bases between them. This CDR3 region has 13 residues. Using genomic DNA as the template, TCR beta VDJ and CDR3 profiling was carried out. From the reads, TCRdb called clonotypes with MiXCR, one entry per CDR3 protein. The sample contains approximately 470,000 distinct CDR3 sequences, around 30% of which appear only once. A word on this clonotype: Its specificity is unknown. Given a much more abundant clone one base away, this may be a read error. The conserved closing phenylalanine or tryptophan is absent in this CDR3, likely reflecting a read error.

The V gene is TRBV20-1, the J gene TRBJ2-5, with D tentatively TRBD2 (6 bases). The source of this sequence is a human donor with aplastic anemia. Sequencing was done on a sample of sorted CD4+, CD8+, or CD8+CD57+ T cells (not recorded which) from PBMCs. The CDR3 spells CSAMGGGQETQYI. CDR3 DNA: TGCAGTGCTATGGGGGGAGGCCAAGAGACCCAGTACATC.